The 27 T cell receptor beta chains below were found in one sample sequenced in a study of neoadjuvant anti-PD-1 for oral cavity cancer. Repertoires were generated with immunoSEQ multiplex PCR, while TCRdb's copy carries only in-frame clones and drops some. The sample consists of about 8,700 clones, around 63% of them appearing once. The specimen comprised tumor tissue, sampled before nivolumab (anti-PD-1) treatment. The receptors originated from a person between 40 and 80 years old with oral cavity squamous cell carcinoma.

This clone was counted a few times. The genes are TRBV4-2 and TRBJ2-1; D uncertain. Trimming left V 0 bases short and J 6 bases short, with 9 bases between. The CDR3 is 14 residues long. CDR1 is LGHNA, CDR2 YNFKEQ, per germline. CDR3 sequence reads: CASSQEVGINEQFF. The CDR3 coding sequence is TGTGCCAGCAGCCAAGAAGTTGGTATCAATGAGCAGTTCTTC.

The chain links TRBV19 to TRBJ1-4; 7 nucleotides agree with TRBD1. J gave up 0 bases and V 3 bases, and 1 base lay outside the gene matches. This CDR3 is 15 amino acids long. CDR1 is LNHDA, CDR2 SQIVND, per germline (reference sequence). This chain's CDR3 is CASSIGTATNEKLFF. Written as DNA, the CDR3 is TGTGCCAGTAGTATTGGGACAGCAACTAATGAAAAACTGTTTTTT.

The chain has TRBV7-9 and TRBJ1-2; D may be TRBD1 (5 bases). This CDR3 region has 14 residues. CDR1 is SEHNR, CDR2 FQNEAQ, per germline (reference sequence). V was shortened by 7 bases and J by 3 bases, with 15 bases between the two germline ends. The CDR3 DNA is TGTGCCAGCACACAAAGGGGAAACCACTATGGCTACACCTTC. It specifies CASTQRGNHYGYTF.

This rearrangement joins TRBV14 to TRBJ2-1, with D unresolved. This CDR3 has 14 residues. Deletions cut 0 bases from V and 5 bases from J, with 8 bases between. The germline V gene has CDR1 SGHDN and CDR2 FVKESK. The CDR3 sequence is CASSQDSGDNEQFF. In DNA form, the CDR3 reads TGTGCCAGCAGCCAAGATTCAGGCGACAATGAGCAGTTCTTC.

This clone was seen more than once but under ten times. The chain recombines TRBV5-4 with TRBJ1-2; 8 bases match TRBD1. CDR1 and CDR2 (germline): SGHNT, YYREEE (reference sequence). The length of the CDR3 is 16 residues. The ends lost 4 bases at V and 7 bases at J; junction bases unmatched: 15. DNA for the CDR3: TGTGCCAGCAGCACTCTCATCCCAAGACAGGGGATTGGCTACACCTTC. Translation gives CASSTLIPRQGIGYTF.

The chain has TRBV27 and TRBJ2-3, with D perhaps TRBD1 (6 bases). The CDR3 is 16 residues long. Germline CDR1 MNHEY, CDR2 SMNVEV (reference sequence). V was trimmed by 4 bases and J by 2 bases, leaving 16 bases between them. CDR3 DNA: TGTGCCAGCAGTTCCTCCACAGGGCGGATCACAGATACGCAGTATTTT. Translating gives CASSSSTGRITDTQYF.

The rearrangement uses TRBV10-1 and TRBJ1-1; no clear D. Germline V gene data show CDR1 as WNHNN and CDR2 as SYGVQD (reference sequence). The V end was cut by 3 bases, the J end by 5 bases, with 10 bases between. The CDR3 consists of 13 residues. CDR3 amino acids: CASSETGETEAFF. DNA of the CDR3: TGCGCCAGCAGTGAAACCGGGGAAACTGAAGCTTTCTTT.

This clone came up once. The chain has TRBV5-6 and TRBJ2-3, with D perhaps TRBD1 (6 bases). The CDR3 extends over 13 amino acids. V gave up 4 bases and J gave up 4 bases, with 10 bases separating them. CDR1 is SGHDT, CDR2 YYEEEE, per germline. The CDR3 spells CASSIRTADTQYF. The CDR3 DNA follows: TGTGCCAGCAGCATCCGGACAGCAGATACGCAGTATTTT.

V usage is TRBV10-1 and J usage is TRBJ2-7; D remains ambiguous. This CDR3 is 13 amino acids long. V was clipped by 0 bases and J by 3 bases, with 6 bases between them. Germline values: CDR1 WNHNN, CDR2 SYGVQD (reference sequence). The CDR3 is CASSESGSYEQYF. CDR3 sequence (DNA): TGCGCCAGCAGTGAGTCGGGAAGCTACGAGCAGTACTTC.

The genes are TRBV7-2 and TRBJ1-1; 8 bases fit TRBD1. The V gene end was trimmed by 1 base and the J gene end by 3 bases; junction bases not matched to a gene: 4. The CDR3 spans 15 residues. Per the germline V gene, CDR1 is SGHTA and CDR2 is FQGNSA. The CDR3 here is CASSLERTGYTEAFF. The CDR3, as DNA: TGTGCCAGCAGCTTAGAGCGGACAGGGTACACTGAAGCTTTCTTT. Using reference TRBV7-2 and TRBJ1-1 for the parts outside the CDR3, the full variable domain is GAGVSQSPSNKVTEKGKDVELRCDPISGHTALYWYRQSLGQGLEFLIYFQGNSAPDKSGLPSDRFSAERTGGSVSTLTIQRTQQEDSAVYLCASSLERTGYTEAFFGQGTRLTVV.

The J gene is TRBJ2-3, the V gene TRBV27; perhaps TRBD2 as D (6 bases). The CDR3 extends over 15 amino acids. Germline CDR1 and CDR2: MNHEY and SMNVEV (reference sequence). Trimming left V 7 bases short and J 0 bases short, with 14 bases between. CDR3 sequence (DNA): TGTGCCAGCAAAGAGTCCGGGACTAGCACAGATACGCAGTATTTT. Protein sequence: CASKESGTSTDTQYF.

For the CDR3, the DNA is TGTGCCAGCAGCTCCGGGACTCCGAACACCGGGGAGCTGTTTTTT. Translating it yields CASSSGTPNTGELFF. The rearrangement links TRBV5-4 to TRBJ2-2; D might be TRBD2 (6 bases). V gave up 3 bases and J gave up 0 bases, with 9 bases separating them. Germline V gene sequence: CDR1 SGHNT, CDR2 YYREEE (reference sequence). The length of the CDR3 is 15 residues.

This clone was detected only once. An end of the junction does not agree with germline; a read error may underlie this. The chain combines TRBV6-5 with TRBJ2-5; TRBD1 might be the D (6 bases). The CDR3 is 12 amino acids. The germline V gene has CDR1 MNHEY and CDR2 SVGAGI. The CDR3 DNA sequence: TGTGCCAACAGTTTCAGGGGTGAGACCCAGTACTTC. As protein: CANSFRGETQYF.

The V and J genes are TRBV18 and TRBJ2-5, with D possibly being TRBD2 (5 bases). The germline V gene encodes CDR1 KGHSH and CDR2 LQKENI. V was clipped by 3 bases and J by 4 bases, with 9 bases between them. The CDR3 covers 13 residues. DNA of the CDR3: TGTGCCAGCTCACCTGGCGGGCGAGAGACCCAGTACTTC. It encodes CASSPGGRETQYF.

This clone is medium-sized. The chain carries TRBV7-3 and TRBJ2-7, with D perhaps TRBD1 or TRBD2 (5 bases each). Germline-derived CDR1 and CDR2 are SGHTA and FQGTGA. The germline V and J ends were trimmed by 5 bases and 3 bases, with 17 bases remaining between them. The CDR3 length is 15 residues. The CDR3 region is CASSLTPGSVYEQYF. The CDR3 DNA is TGTGCCAGCAGCCTTACCCCAGGGAGTGTCTACGAGCAGTACTTC. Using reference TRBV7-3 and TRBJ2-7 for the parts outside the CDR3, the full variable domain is GAGVSQTPSNKVTEKGKYVELRCDPISGHTALYWYRQSLGQGPEFLIYFQGTGAADDSGLPNDRFFAVRPEGSVSTLKIQRTERGDSAVYLCASSLTPGSVYEQYFGPGTRLTVT.

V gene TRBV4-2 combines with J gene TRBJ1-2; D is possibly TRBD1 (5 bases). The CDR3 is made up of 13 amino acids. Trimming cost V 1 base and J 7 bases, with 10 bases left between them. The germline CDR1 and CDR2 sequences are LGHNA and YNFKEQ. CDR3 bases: TGTGCCAGCAGCCAAGGACAGTCGGCTGGCTACACCTTC. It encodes CASSQGQSAGYTF.

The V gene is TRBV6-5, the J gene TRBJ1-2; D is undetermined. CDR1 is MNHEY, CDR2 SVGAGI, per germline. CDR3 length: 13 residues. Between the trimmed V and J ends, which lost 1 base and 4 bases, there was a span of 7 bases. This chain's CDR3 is CASSYFFTYGYTF. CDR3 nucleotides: TGTGCCAGCAGTTACTTCTTCACCTATGGCTACACCTTC.

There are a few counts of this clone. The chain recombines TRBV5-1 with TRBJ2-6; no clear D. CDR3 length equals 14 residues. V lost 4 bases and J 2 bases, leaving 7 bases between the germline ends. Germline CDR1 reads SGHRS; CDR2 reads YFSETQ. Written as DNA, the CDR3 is TGCGCCAGCAGCGAAGAAGCTGGGGCCAACGTCCTGACTTTC. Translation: CASSEEAGANVLTF. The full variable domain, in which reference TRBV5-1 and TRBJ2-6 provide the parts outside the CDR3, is KAGVTQTPRYLIKTRGQQVTLSCSPISGHRSVSWYQQTPGQGLQFLFEYFSETQRNKGNFPGRFSGRQFSNSRSEMNVSTLELGDSALYLCASSEEAGANVLTFGAGSRLTVL.

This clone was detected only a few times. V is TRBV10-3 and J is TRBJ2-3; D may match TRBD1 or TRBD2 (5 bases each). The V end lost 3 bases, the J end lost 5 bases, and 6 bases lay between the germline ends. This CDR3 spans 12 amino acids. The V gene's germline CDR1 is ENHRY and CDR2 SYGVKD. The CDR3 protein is CAISDGGDTQYF. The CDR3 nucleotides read TGTGCCATCAGTGATGGGGGAGATACGCAGTATTTT.

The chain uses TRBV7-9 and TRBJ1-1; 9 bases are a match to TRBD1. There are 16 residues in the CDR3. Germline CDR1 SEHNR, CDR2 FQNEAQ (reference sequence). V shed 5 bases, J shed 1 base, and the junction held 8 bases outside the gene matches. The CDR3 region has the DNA TGTGCCAGCAGCGATCGGACAGGGGCGCAGAACACTGAAGCTTTCTTT. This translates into CASSDRTGAQNTEAFF.

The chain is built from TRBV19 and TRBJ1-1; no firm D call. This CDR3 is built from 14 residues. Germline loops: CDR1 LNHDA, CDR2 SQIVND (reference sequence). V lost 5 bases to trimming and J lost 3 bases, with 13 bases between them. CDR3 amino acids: CASSDGREYTEAFF. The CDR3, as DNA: TGTGCCAGTAGTGACGGACGGGAGTACACTGAAGCTTTCTTT.

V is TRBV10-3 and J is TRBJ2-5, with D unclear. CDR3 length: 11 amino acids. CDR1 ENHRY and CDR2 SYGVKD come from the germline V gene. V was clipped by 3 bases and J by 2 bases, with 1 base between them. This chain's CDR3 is CAISDQETQYF. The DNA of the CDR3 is TGTGCCATCAGTGATCAAGAGACCCAGTACTTC.

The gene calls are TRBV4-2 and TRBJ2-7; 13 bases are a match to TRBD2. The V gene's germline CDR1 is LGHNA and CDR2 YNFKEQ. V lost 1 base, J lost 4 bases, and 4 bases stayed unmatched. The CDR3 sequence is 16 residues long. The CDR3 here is CASSQVGTSGAYEQYF. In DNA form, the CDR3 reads TGTGCCAGCAGCCAAGTTGGGACTAGCGGGGCTTACGAGCAGTACTTC.

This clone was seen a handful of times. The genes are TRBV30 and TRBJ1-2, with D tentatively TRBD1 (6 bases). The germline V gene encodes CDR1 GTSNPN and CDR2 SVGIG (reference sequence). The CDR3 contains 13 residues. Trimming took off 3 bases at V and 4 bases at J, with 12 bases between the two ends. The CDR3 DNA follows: TGTGCCTGGAGCGCCGGGACACTCTATGGCTACACCTTC. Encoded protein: CAWSAGTLYGYTF. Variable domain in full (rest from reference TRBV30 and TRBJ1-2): SQTIHQWPATLVQPVGSPLSLECTVEGTSNPNLYWYRQAAGRGLQLLFYSVGIGQISSEVPQNLSASRPQDRQFILSSKKLLLSDSGFYLCAWSAGTLYGYTFGSGTRLTVV.

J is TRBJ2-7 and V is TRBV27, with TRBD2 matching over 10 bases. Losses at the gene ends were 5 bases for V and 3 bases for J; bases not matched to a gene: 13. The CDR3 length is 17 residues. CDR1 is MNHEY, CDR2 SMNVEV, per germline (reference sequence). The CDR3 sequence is CASSLKPPSGGFYEQYF. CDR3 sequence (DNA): TGTGCCAGCAGTCTTAAACCCCCTAGCGGGGGATTCTACGAGCAGTACTTC.

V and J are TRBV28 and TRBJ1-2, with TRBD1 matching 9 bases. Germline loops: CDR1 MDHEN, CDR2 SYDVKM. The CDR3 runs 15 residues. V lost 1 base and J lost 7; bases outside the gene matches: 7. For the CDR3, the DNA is TGTGCCAGCAGTTTATTGGGGGACAGGGAACCTGGCTACACCTTC. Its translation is CASSLLGDREPGYTF.

CDR3 sequence reads: CASSPRPRGILTKNIQYF. The CDR3 DNA sequence: TGTGCCAGCAGCCCAAGGCCCAGGGGGATACTGACCAAAAACATTCAGTACTTC. The chain carries TRBV7-2 and TRBJ2-4; 7 nucleotides align to TRBD1. CDR3 length: 18 amino acids. CDR1 SGHTA and CDR2 FQGNSA come from the germline V gene. V trimming: 5 bases; J trimming: 2 bases; junction bases outside the gene matches: 15.